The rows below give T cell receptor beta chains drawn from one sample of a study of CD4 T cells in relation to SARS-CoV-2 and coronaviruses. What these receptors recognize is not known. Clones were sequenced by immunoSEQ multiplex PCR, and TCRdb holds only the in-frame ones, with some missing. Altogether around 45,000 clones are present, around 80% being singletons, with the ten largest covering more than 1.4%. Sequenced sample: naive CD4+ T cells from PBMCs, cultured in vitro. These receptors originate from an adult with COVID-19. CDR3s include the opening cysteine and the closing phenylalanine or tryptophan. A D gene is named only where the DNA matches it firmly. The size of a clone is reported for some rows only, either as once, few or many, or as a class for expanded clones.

DNA: TGTGCCAGCAGCTTAACCCCCAGAGGTACGCAGTATTTT
CDR3: CASSLTPRGTQYF
J: TRBJ2-3
V: TRBV7-2
D: -
size: -

DNA: TGTGCCAGCAGCTTAGGATCCGGGACAGGGGTCCACGAGCAGTACTTC
CDR3: CASSLGSGTGVHEQYF
J: TRBJ2-7
V: TRBV7-2
D: TRBD1
size: -

DNA: TGTGCCAGCAAATCCGACAGGGGTGAATACTACGAGCAGTACTTC
CDR3: CASKSDRGEYYEQYF
J: TRBJ2-7
V: TRBV2
D: TRBD1
size: -

DNA: TGTGCCAGCAGTTTAGTCGGCAATTCACCCCTCCACTTT
CDR3: CASSLVGNSPLHF
J: TRBJ1-6
V: TRBV12-3/TRBV12-4
D: -
size: -

DNA: TGTGCCAGCAGCGACCAGGGGGGAAACACCATATATTTT
CDR3: CASSDQGGNTIYF
J: TRBJ1-3
V: TRBV5-4
D: -
size: -

DNA: TGTGCCAGCAGCCAAGATACCGGGGAGCTGTTTTTT
CDR3: CASSQDTGELFF
J: TRBJ2-2
V: TRBV4-2
D: -
size: few

DNA: TGTGCCAGCAGCCGCGGGACTAGCGGGGCCAATGAGCAGTTCTTC
CDR3: CASSRGTSGANEQFF
J: TRBJ2-1
V: TRBV6-5
D: TRBD2
size: -

DNA: TGTGCCAGCTCACCACAAGTGGCCGGTTCCTACAATGAGCAGTTCTTC
CDR3: CASSPQVAGSYNEQFF
J: TRBJ2-1
V: TRBV18
D: -
size: -

DNA: TGTGCCAGTAGTAGGGGGGCGAACACCGGGGAGCTGTTTTTT
CDR3: CASSRGANTGELFF
J: TRBJ2-2
V: TRBV19
D: -
size: -

DNA: TGTGCCAGTAGTCTAGGACAGTCCCAATTCAATGGCTACACCTTC
CDR3: CASSLGQSQFNGYTF
J: TRBJ1-2
V: TRBV19
D: -
size: -

DNA: TGTGCCAGCAGTTTTGGGGGGGCGGAGGAGCAGTACTTC
CDR3: CASSFGGAEEQYF
J: TRBJ2-7
V: TRBV12-3/TRBV12-4
D: -
size: -

DNA: TGTGCTAGTGGTTTGTCAGGCAACTACGAGCAGTACTTC
CDR3: CASGLSGNYEQYF
J: TRBJ2-7
V: TRBV12-5
D: -
size: few

DNA: TGTGCCAGCAGCCCTCCCCGCCCCACAGATACGCAGTATTTT
CDR3: CASSPPRPTDTQYF
J: TRBJ2-3
V: TRBV5-4
D: -
size: few

DNA: TGTGCCAGCAGCCGCGGACCCCCGGATACGCAGTATTTT
CDR3: CASSRGPPDTQYF
J: TRBJ2-3
V: TRBV6-5
D: -
size: -

DNA: TGTGCCAGCAGCGTAGACGGCATACTGACCGGGGAGCTGTTTTTT
CDR3: CASSVDGILTGELFF
J: TRBJ2-2
V: TRBV9
D: -
size: -

DNA: TGTGCCAGCGGGGGGGACGGAGACTATGGCTACACCTTC
CDR3: CASGGDGDYGYTF
J: TRBJ1-2
V: TRBV18
D: -
size: -

DNA: TGTGCCATCGATAGTAACGGGTGGAATGAGCAGTTCTTC
CDR3: CAIDSNGWNEQFF
J: TRBJ2-1
V: TRBV6-5
D: -
size: -

DNA: TGTGCCGGCCGCTCAACCTATAGCAATCAGCCCCAGCATTTT
CDR3: CAGRSTYSNQPQHF
J: TRBJ1-5
V: TRBV3-1/TRBV3-2
D: -
size: -

DNA: TGCGCCAGCAGCCACACCTCCGGACTAGCGGGAGCTAATGAGCAGTTCTTC
CDR3: CASSHTSGLAGANEQFF
J: TRBJ2-1
V: TRBV4-3
D: TRBD2
size: -

DNA: TGTGCCAGCACCTCGGGCCTCACTATGGAGACCCAGTACTTC
CDR3: CASTSGLTMETQYF
J: TRBJ2-5
V: TRBV5-6
D: -
size: -

DNA: TGCGCCAGCAGCCAAGCTAGGATCTTTCCCTACGAGCAGTACTTC
CDR3: CASSQARIFPYEQYF
J: TRBJ2-7
V: TRBV4-3
D: -
size: -

DNA: TGTGCCAGCATGGGGGAAACCGAACAATACGAGCAGTACTTC
CDR3: CASMGETEQYEQYF
J: TRBJ2-7
V: TRBV2
D: -
size: -

DNA: TGTGCCAGCAGTTACGCCCCGGGTCAGCCCCAGCATTTT
CDR3: CASSYAPGQPQHF
J: TRBJ1-5
V: TRBV6-6
D: -
size: -

DNA: TGTGCCAGCAGTCCGGGGGTACGCTATGGCTACACCTTC
CDR3: CASSPGVRYGYTF
J: TRBJ1-2
V: TRBV28
D: -
size: -

DNA: TGTGCCACCAGTGAGAACCTTGGAAACACCATATATTTT
CDR3: CATSENLGNTIYF
J: TRBJ1-3
V: TRBV24-1
D: -
size: -

DNA: TGCAGCGCAGCGGGACAGGGGGAGGACATTCAGTACTTC
CDR3: CSAAGQGEDIQYF
J: TRBJ2-4
V: TRBV29-1
D: TRBD1
size: -

DNA: TGTGCCAGCAGCGTAAACAGGAACACTGAAGCTTTCTTT
CDR3: CASSVNRNTEAFF
J: TRBJ1-1
V: TRBV9
D: -
size: -

DNA: TGTGCCAGCAGCCAAGATGTTATGGTGGTTGGAGATGAAAAACTGTTTTTT
CDR3: CASSQDVMVVGDEKLFF
J: TRBJ1-4
V: TRBV4-2
D: -
size: -

DNA: TGTGCCAGCAGTTACGGATTGGGAGATACGCAGTATTTT
CDR3: CASSYGLGDTQYF
J: TRBJ2-3
V: TRBV6-5
D: -
size: -

DNA: TGTGCCAGCAGCTTAGTAGGGCAGGGAAGTCCAGGTGGCTACACCTTC
CDR3: CASSLVGQGSPGGYTF
J: TRBJ1-2
V: TRBV7-2
D: -
size: -

DNA: TGTGCCTGGAGTGCGTTAGCGGGCTCCTACAATGAGCAGTTCTTC
CDR3: CAWSALAGSYNEQFF
J: TRBJ2-1
V: TRBV30
D: TRBD2
size: -

DNA: TGTGCCAGCAGCACCGACAGCACCACCACAGATACGCAGTATTTT
CDR3: CASSTDSTTTDTQYF
J: TRBJ2-3
V: TRBV28
D: -
size: -

DNA: TGCGCCAGCAGTCAAGGGGGGACAGAAATTATCTCCTACGAGCAGTACTTC
CDR3: CASSQGGTEIISYEQYF
J: TRBJ2-7
V: TRBV23-1
D: -
size: -

DNA: TGTGCCAGCAGCCCGGCCCCCTCCGAGCAGTACTTC
CDR3: CASSPAPSEQYF
J: TRBJ2-7
V: TRBV3-1/TRBV3-2
D: -
size: -

DNA: TGTGCCAGCAGCTTGGTGGCAGGGGGTGAGCAGTTCTTC
CDR3: CASSLVAGGEQFF
J: TRBJ2-1
V: TRBV5-8
D: TRBD1
size: -

DNA: TGTGCCAGCAGGCGAACAGGGGCCAGCTCCTACAATGAGCAGTTCTTC
CDR3: CASRRTGASSYNEQFF
J: TRBJ2-1
V: TRBV7-2
D: TRBD1
size: once

DNA: TGTGCCAGCAGCTTAGCCCTTCGACAGGGGGGCTCACCCCTCCACTTT
CDR3: CASSLALRQGGSPLHF
J: TRBJ1-6
V: TRBV7-6
D: TRBD1
size: -

DNA: TGTGCCAGCAGTGAAGTCCCTGCCCCAGATACGCAGTATTTT
CDR3: CASSEVPAPDTQYF
J: TRBJ2-3
V: TRBV6-1
D: -
size: -

DNA: TGTGCCATCAGTGAGTTTAGGGATGGCTACACCTTC
CDR3: CAISEFRDGYTF
J: TRBJ1-2
V: TRBV10-3
D: -
size: -

DNA: TGCGCCAGCAGCCCGGCCCTAGCGGGAGCGGCCTTCAAAAACATTCAGTACTTC
CDR3: CASSPALAGAAFKNIQYF
J: TRBJ2-4
V: TRBV4-3
D: TRBD2
size: -

DNA: TGCGCCAGCAGCTTAGAGGGGGCCCTCGGTGAGCAGTTCTTC
CDR3: CASSLEGALGEQFF
J: TRBJ2-1
V: TRBV5-1
D: TRBD1
size: -

DNA: TGTGCCAGCAGCTTAGGGGGATACTCCTACAATGAGCAGTTCTTC
CDR3: CASSLGGYSYNEQFF
J: TRBJ2-1
V: TRBV5-4
D: -
size: -

DNA: TGTGCCACCAGTGATTTGCGGCAGAGCTCCTACAATGAGCAGTTCTTC
CDR3: CATSDLRQSSYNEQFF
J: TRBJ2-1
V: TRBV24-1
D: -
size: -